The following is a T cell receptor (beta chain) sequence with its context. This entry comes from a study of technical replicates of blood from a handful of donors. Data came from immunoSEQ multiplex PCR; TCRdb stores just in-frame clones and leaves some out. This sample yields around 84,000 clones, of which almost 98% are seen a single time; approximately 0.18% belongs to the top ten. This CDR3 is built from 15 residues. V shed 4 bases and J shed 7 bases, with 20 bases lying between them. Germline V CDR1 and CDR2: MNHNS, SASEGT. The sample comprised T cells isolated from PBMCs. This sequence was found in a human donor in good health. V gene TRBV6-1 combines with J gene TRBJ2-7; possible D gene TRBD1, 5 bases. The CDR3 region is CASSGVGVGPGEQYF. For the CDR3, the DNA is TGTGCCAGCAGTGGGGTGGGCGTGGGGCCAGGGGAGCAGTACTTC.